Presented here are 15 T cell receptor beta chains from one specimen sequenced in a study of blood T cell repertoires in COVID-19. Assay used: immunoSEQ multiplex PCR; TCRdb lists only in-frame clones, some missing. The sample contains approximately 130,000 clones, under 85% of which appear only once. Specimen: PBMCs or T cells enriched from blood (not recorded which). These TCRs come from a young man who had recovered from COVID-19.

The chain couples TRBV5-1 to TRBJ1-2, with D possibly TRBD1 on 5 matching bases. Germline V gene sequence: CDR1 SGHRS, CDR2 YFSETQ. The V and J ends lost 7 bases and 6 bases respectively, with 22 bases between them. The CDR3 has 15 amino acids. CDR3 coding DNA: TGCGCCAGCCGACCCAGAGGGGAGGGCATTGATGGCTACACCTTC. This sequence encodes CASRPRGEGIDGYTF.

V is TRBV11-1 and J is TRBJ2-3, with TRBD2 identical over 8 bases. Germline trimming cut 2 bases from V and 3 bases from J; bases unmatched to any gene: 4. Germline CDR1 is SGHAT and CDR2 is FQDESV (reference sequence). There are 15 residues in the CDR3. This CDR3 reads CASSLTSGQTDTQYF. DNA for the CDR3: TGTGCCAGCAGCTTAACTAGCGGACAGACAGATACGCAGTATTTT.

The chain joins TRBV5-1 to TRBJ1-1; D uncertain. V lost 3 bases to trimming and J lost 1 base, with 7 bases between them. The CDR3 length is 13 residues. CDR1 is SGHRS and CDR2 is YFSETQ in the germline V gene. Here the CDR3 DNA reads TGCGCCAGCAGCTCGACACCGAACACTGAAGCTTTCTTT. Its translation: CASSSTPNTEAFF. Using reference TRBV5-1 and TRBJ1-1 for the parts outside the CDR3, the full variable domain is KAGVTQTPRYLIKTRGQQVTLSCSPISGHRSVSWYQQTPGQGLQFLFEYFSETQRNKGNFPGRFSGRQFSNSRSEMNVSTLELGDSALYLCASSSTPNTEAFFGQGTRLTVV.

The gene calls are TRBV3-1 (or the pseudogene TRBV3-2) and TRBJ1-2, with D perhaps TRBD1 (5 bases). The germline gives CDR1 LGHDT, CDR2 YNNKEL (reference sequence). V was trimmed by 3 bases and J by 12 bases, leaving 17 bases between them. The length of the CDR3 is 13 residues. The CDR3 loop is CASSHRAGMDHTF. In nucleotides, the CDR3 is TGTGCCAGCAGCCACAGGGCGGGGATGGACCACACCTTC.

The chain carries TRBV2 and TRBJ2-5, with a weak D call TRBD1 (6 bases). This CDR3 comprises 12 residues. Germline-derived CDR1 and CDR2 are SNHLY and FYNNEI. V was shortened by 11 bases and J by 0 bases, with 10 bases between the two germline ends. The CDR3 bases are TGTGCCGGATCAGGGGACCAAGAGACCCAGTACTTC. Protein sequence: CAGSGDQETQYF.

This chain uses TRBV9 with TRBJ2-5; D may be TRBD1 (6 bases). Per the germline V gene, CDR1 is SGDLS and CDR2 is YYNGEE. Trimming removed 0 bases from V and 1 base from J, with 10 bases in between. The CDR3 length is 15 residues. The CDR3 bases are TGTGCCAGCAGCGTAGGGGCAGGGGCCCAAGAGACCCAGTACTTC. It specifies CASSVGAGAQETQYF.

This clone was picked up one time. This chain connects TRBV27 to TRBJ2-3; TRBD2 agrees at 11 bases. Germline loops: CDR1 MNHEY, CDR2 SMNVEV (reference sequence). CDR3 size: 15 residues. Trimming at V came to 5 bases and at J to 1 base, leaving 2 bases not matched to a gene. This CDR3 is CASSPTSGGTDTQYF. The CDR3 nucleotides are TGTGCCAGCAGTCCGACTAGCGGGGGCACAGATACGCAGTATTTT.

DNA for the CDR3: TGTGCCAGCAGCTTAAACGCGAAAGATACGCAGTATTTT. Its protein product is CASSLNAKDTQYF. This rearrangement joins TRBV7-9 to TRBJ2-3; no firm D call. The CDR3 runs to 13 residues. CDR1 and CDR2 from the germline V gene are SEHNR and FQNEAQ (reference sequence). Trimming removed 2 bases from V and 5 bases from J, with 8 bases in between.

This clone was found a few times. The CDR3 sequence: CASNGRGRPGELFF. DNA of the CDR3: TGTGCCAGCAATGGCAGGGGGCGCCCCGGGGAGCTGTTTTTT. The genes are TRBV6-6 and TRBJ2-2, with 8 nucleotides matching TRBD1. The CDR3 contains 14 residues. V trimming: 7 bases; J trimming: 6 bases; junction bases outside the gene matches: 7. Germline V gene lookup returns CDR1 MNHNY and CDR2 SVGAGI (reference sequence).

The V call is TRBV7-2, the J call TRBJ1-4; 7 nucleotides align to TRBD1. The ends lost 3 bases at V and 2 bases at J; junction bases unmatched: 6. Germline-derived CDR1 and CDR2 are SGHTA and FQGNSA. The CDR3 sequence is 16 residues long. In DNA form, the CDR3 reads TGTGCCAGCAGCTTTGACAGGGTCGGTACTAATGAAAAACTGTTTTTT. It codes for CASSFDRVGTNEKLFF.

The rearrangement joins TRBV5-1 to TRBJ1-4; D is perhaps TRBD1 (5 bases). CDR1 is SGHRS and CDR2 is YFSETQ in the germline V gene. Trimming took off 0 bases at V and 8 bases at J, with 8 bases between the two ends. The CDR3 sequence is 13 residues long. DNA for the CDR3: TGCGCCAGCAGCTTGGGACAGTCGGAAAAACTGTTTTTT. Protein: CASSLGQSEKLFF.

The chain joins TRBV12-3 or TRBV12-4 to TRBJ2-7; 9 bases are a match to TRBD2. Germline trimming cut 10 bases from V and 1 base from J; bases unmatched to any gene: 5. The CDR3 is 13 amino acids. CDR3 protein: CATRAGGSYEQYF. For the CDR3, the DNA is TGTGCCACTCGGGCGGGAGGGTCCTACGAGCAGTACTTC.

This clone was observed a few times. This sequence joins TRBV6-6 and TRBJ2-5; 9 bases are shared with TRBD2. The CDR3 consists of 12 residues. Germline V CDR1 and CDR2: MNHNY, SVGAGI (reference sequence). Trimming took 10 bases from V and 4 from J; bases not matched to a gene: 4. The CDR3 spells CATQTSGETQYF. As DNA, the CDR3 is TGTGCCACCCAGACTAGCGGAGAGACCCAGTACTTC.

As concerns this clone: At one end the junction does not follow the germline gene, possibly because of a read error. The chain uses TRBV5-1 and TRBJ1-2; 8 bases map to TRBD1. This CDR3 is 13 amino acids long. The germline V gene has CDR1 SGHRS and CDR2 YFSETQ. The CDR3 DNA is TGCGCCAGCAGCCGCGAAGGACAGGGTTTTTCGAGGTTC. Protein sequence: CASSREGQGFSRF.

The rearrangement joins TRBV6-6 to TRBJ2-5; no firm D call. Germline assignment: CDR1 MNHNY and CDR2 SVGAGI (reference sequence). There are 14 residues in the CDR3. Trimming left V 0 bases short and J 3 bases short, with 8 bases between. CDR3 coding DNA: TGTGCCAGCAGTTACTCGCCCAGCGAAGAGACCCAGTACTTC. This codes for CASSYSPSEETQYF.